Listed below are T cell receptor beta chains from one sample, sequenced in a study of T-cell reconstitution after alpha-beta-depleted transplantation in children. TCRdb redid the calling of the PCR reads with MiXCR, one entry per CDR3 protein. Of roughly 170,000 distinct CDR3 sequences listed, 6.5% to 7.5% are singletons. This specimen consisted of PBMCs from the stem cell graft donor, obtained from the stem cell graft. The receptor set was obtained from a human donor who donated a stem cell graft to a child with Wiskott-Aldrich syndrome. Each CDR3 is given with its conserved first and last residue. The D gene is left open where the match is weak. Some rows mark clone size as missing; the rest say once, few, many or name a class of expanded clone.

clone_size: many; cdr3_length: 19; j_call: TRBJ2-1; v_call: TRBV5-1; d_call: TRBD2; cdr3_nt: TGCGCCAGCAGCCCTGGACTAGCGGACCCCAAGTTCTCCTACAATGAGCAGTTCTTC; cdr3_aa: CASSPGLADPKFSYNEQFF
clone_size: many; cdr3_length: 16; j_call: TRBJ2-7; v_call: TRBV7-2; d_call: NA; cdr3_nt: TGTGCCAGCAGCCCGGTCGGACAGCCCTTCTCCTACGAGCAGTACTTC; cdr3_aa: CASSPVGQPFSYEQYF
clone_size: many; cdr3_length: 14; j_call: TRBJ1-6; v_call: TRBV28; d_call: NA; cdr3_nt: TGTGCCAGCAGTTTCAGGGGTACGAATTCACCCCTCCACTTT; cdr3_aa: CASSFRGTNSPLHF
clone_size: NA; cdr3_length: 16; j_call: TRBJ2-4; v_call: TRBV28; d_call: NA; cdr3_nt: TGTGCCAGCAGTTACCGCACAGGGTTAGCCAAAAACATTCAGTACTTC; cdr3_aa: CASSYRTGLAKNIQYF
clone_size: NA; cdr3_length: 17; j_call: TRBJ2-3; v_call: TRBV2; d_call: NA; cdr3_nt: TGTGCCAGCCGGAGGGACTACTCCAGGGGAAGCACAGATACGCAGTATTTT; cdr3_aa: CASRRDYSRGSTDTQYF
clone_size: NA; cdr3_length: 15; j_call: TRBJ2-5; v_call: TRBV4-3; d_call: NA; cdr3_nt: TGCGCCAGCAGCCAAGATCTCGGGGGCGGAGAGACCCAGTACTTC; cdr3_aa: CASSQDLGGGETQYF
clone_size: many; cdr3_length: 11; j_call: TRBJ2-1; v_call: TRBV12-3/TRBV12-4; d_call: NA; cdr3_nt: TGTGCCAGCAGTTTAGGGAGTCAGCAGTTCTTC; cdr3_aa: CASSLGSQQFF
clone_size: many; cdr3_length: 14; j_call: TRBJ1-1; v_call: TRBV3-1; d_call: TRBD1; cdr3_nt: TGTGCCAGCAGCCAAATGGGACAGTACCCTGAGGCTTTCTTT; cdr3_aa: CASSQMGQYPEAFF
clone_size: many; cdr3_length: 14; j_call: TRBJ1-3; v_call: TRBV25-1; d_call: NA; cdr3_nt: TGTGCCAGCAGTGAAGAACGATCTGGAAACACCATATATTTT; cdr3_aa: CASSEERSGNTIYF
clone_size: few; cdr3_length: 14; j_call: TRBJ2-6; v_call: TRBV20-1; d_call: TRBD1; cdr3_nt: TGCAGTGCATACAGGGGGTCTGGGGCCAACGTCCTGACTTTC; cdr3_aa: CSAYRGSGANVLTF
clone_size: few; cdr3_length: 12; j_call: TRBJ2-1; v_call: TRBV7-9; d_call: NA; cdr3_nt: TGTGCCAGCAGCTTAAAATACAATGAGCAGTTCTTC; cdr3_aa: CASSLKYNEQFF
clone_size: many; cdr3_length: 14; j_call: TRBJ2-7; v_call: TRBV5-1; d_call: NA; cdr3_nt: TGCGCCAGCAGCTTGTTGGAACAGGGCCGCGAGCAGTACTTC; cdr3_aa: CASSLLEQGREQYF
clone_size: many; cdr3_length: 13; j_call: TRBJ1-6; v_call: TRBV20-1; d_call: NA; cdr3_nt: TGCAGTGCCGCGGACATGAGGAATTCACCCCTCCACTTT; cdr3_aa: CSAADMRNSPLHF
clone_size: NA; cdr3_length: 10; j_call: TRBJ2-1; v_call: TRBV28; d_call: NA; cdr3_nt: TGTGCCGGTGGGGACAATGAGCAGTTCTTC; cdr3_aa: CAGGDNEQFF
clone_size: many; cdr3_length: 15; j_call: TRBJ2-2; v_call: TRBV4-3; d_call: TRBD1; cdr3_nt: TGCGCCAGCAGCCAAGGGACAGGAGATACCGGGGAGCTGTTTTTT; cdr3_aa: CASSQGTGDTGELFF
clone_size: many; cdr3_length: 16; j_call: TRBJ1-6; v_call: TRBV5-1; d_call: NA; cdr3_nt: TGCGCCAGCAGCTTGGAGCTAAGCTCCTATAATTCACCCCTCCACTTT; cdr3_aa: CASSLELSSYNSPLHF
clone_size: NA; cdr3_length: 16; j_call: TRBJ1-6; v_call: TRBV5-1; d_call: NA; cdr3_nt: TGCGCCAGCAGCTTGGGGACAGCGAACTATAATTCACCCCTCCACTTT; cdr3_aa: CASSLGTANYNSPLHF
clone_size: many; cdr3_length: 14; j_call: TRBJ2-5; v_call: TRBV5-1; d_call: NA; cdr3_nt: TGCGCCAGCAGCTTGGAGGGGCTGGGAGAGACCCAGTACTTC; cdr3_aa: CASSLEGLGETQYF
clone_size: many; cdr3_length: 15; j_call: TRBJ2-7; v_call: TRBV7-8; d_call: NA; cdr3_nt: TGTGCCAGCAGCTTAGTTTTGCCGCCATCCTACGAGCAGTACTTC; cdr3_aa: CASSLVLPPSYEQYF
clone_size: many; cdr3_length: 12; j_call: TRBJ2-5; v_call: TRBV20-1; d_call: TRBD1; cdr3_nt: TGCAGTGGAGGACAGGGGCAGGAGACCCAGTACTTC; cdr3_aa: CSGGQGQETQYF
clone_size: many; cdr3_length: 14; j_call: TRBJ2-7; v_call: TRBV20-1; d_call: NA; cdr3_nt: TGCAGTGCTAAGGGCAGGGGATTTTCCTACGAGCAGTACTTC; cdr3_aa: CSAKGRGFSYEQYF
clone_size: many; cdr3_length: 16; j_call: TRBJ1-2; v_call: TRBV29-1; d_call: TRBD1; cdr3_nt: TGCAGCGTTGAAGCCCCTCAGGGGGCCCTTAACTATGGCTACACCTTC; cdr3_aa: CSVEAPQGALNYGYTF
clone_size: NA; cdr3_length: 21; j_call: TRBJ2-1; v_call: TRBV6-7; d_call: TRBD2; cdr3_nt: TGTGGCACCAGTTATCCCACTCCCGGGACTAGCGGAACCAGCTCCTACAATGAGCAGTTCTTC; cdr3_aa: CGTSYPTPGTSGTSSYNEQFF
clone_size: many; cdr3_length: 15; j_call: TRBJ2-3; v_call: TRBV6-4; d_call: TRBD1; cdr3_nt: TGTGCCAGCAGCCTCGACAGGGTTAGCACAGATACGCAGTATTTT; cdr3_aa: CASSLDRVSTDTQYF
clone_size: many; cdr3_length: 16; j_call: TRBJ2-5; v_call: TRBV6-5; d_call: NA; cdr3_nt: TGTGCCAGCAGTTACTCGGGTAGGGCGGATCAAGAGACCCAGTACTTC; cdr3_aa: CASSYSGRADQETQYF
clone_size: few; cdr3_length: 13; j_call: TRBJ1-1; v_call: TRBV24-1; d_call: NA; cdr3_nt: TGTGCCACCAGTGATTCCTCGGGGACTGAAGCTTTCTTT; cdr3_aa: CATSDSSGTEAFF
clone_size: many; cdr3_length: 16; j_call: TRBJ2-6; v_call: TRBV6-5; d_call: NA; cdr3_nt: TGTGCCAGCAGTCTACCGGGAGTCTCTGGGGCCAACGTCCTGACTTTC; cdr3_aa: CASSLPGVSGANVLTF
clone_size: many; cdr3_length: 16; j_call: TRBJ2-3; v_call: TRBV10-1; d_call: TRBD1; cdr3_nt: TGCGCCAGCAGCGTCACAGGGGGCAACGGAGAAGATACGCAGTATTTT; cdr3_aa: CASSVTGGNGEDTQYF
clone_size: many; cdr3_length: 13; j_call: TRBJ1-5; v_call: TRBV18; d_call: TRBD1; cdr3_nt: TGTGCCAGCTCACCGGACAGGCATCAGCCCCAGCATTTT; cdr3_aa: CASSPDRHQPQHF
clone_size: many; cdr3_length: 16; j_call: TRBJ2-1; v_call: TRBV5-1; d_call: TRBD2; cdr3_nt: TGCGCCAGCAAGCTTGGGTCTAGCGGGGGTTACAATGAGCAGTTCTTC; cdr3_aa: CASKLGSSGGYNEQFF
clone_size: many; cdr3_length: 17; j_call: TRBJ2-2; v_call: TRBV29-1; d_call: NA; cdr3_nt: TGCAGCGTTCGGGTTAAACTAGGACACCCGAACACCGGGGAGCTGTTTTTT; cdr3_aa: CSVRVKLGHPNTGELFF
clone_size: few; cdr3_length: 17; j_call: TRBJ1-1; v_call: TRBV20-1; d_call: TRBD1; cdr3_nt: TGCAGTGCTAGAGATCTGGACAGGGGACGATTCTACACTGAAGCTTTCTTT; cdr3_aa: CSARDLDRGRFYTEAFF
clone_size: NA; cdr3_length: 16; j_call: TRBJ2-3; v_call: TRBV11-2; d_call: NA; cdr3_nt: TGTGCCAGCAGCTTATTGGGGGGTAGGGGCACAGATACGCAGTATTTT; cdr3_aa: CASSLLGGRGTDTQYF
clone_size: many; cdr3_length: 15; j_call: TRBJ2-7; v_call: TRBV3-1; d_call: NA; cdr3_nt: TGTGCCAGCAGCCAAGGAACTAGCTTGTTGTACGAGCAGTACTTC; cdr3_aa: CASSQGTSLLYEQYF
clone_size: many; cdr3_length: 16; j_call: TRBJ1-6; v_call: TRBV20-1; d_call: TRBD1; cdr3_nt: TGCAGTGCTAGAGATAGGAGACAGGGGAGGGATTCACCCCTCCACTTT; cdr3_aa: CSARDRRQGRDSPLHF
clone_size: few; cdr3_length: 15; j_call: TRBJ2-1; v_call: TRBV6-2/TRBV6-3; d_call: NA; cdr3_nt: TGTGCCAGTTCCCTCCTAGGGAGCTCCTACAATGAGCAGTTCTTC; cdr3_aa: CASSLLGSSYNEQFF
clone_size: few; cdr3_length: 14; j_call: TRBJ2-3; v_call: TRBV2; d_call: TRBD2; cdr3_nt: TGTGCCAGCGGACTAGCGGGGGTTGGCGATACGCAGTATTTT; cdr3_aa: CASGLAGVGDTQYF
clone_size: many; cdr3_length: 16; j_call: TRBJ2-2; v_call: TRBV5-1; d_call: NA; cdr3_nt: TGCGCCAGCAGCCCTCCGGGACAAATTAACACCGGGGAGCTGTTTTTT; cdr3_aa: CASSPPGQINTGELFF
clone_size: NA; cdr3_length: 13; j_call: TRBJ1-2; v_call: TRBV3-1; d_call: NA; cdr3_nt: TGTGCCAGCAGCCAAGATGCTGAGTATGGCTACACCTTC; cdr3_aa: CASSQDAEYGYTF
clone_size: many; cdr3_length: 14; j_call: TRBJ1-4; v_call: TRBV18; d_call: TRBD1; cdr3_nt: TGTGCCAGCTCACGGATAGGGACAGGTGAAAAACTGTTTTTT; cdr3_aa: CASSRIGTGEKLFF
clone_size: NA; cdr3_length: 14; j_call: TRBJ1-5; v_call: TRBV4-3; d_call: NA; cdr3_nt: TGCGCCAGCAGCCAAGACGAGTGGTTCCAGCCCCAGCATTTT; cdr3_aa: CASSQDEWFQPQHF
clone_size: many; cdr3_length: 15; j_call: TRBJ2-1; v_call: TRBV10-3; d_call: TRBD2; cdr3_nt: TGTGCCACCGATACGGGACTAGCGAACTACAATGAGCAGTTCTTC; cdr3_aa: CATDTGLANYNEQFF
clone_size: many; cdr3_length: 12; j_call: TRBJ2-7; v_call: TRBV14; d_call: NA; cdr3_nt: TGTGCCAGCAGCCGACTCTACTACGAGCAGTACTTC; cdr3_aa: CASSRLYYEQYF
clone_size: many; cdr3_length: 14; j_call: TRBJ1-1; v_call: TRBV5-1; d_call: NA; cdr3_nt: TGCGCCAGCAGCTTGGTTCAGGTGAACACTGAAGCTTTCTTT; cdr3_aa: CASSLVQVNTEAFF
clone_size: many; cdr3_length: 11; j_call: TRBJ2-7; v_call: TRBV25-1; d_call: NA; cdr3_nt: TGTGCCAGCAGTGGGCCCTACGAGCAGTACTTC; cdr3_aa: CASSGPYEQYF
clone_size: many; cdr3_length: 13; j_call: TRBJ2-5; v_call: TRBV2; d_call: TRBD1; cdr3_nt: TGTGCCAGCAGTGAATACAAGGCGACAGGGACGTACTTC; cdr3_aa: CASSEYKATGTYF
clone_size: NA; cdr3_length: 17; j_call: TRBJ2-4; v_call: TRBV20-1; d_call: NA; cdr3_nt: TGCAGTGCCGGGGGCGAGGCGGCGGTTTTAGCCAAAAACATTCAGTACTTC; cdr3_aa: CSAGGEAAVLAKNIQYF
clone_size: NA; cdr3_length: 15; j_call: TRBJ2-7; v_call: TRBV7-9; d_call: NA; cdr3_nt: TGTGCCAGCAGCTTAGGCCCCAGCGGAGGGAACGAGCAGTACTTC; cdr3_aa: CASSLGPSGGNEQYF
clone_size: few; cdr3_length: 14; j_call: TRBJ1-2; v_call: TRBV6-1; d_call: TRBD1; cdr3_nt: TGTGCCAGCAGGGAACAGGGGATATTCTATGGCTACACCTTC; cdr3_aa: CASREQGIFYGYTF
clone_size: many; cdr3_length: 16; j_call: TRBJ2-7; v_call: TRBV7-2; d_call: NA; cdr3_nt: TGTGCCAGCAGCTTACTTCCGGACGTGGCCTCCTACGAGCAGTACTTC; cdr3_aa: CASSLLPDVASYEQYF
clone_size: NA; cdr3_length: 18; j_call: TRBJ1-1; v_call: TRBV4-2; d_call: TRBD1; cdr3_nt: TGTGCCAGCAGCCCATCCCATCTTCAGACAGGGAAGAACACTGAAGCTTTCTTT; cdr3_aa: CASSPSHLQTGKNTEAFF
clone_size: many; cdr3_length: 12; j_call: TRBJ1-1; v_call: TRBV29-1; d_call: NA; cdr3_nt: TGCAGCTCCTCCCGCGGGGACACTGAAGCTTTCTTT; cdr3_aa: CSSSRGDTEAFF
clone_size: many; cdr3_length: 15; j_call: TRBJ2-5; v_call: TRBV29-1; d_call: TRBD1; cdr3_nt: TGCAGCGTCGATCCCCACGACAGGGTAGGAGAGACCCAGTACTTC; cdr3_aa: CSVDPHDRVGETQYF
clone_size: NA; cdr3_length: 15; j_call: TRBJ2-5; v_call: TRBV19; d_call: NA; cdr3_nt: TGTGCCAGTAGTATAGATCAGAGCGCTCAAGAGACCCAGTACTTC; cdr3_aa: CASSIDQSAQETQYF
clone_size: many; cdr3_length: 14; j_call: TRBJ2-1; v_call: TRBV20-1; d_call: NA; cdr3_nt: TGCAGTGCTACTCAGCGGGTGTTCTACAATGAGCAGTTCTTC; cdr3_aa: CSATQRVFYNEQFF
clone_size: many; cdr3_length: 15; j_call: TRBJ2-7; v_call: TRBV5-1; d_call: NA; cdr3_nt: TGCGCCAGCAGCTTGGTACCTCAGGGGCCGCGCGAGCAGTACTTC; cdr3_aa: CASSLVPQGPREQYF
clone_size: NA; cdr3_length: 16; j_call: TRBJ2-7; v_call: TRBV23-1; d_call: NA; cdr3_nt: TGCGCCAGCAGTCAATGGGAAGGTTCATCGTCCTACGAGCAGTACTTC; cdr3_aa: CASSQWEGSSSYEQYF